This TCR beta chain was identified in a study of cytomegalovirus exposure and HLA in healthy donors. On the study more broadly: Earlier, 110 million or so unique TCR beta sequences were recovered from roughly 170 million T cells by an analysis.

A remark on this clone: Its antigen is as yet unknown.

The study ran its PCR with 60 Vbeta and 13 Jbeta primers. Method: immunoSEQ multiplex PCR; TCRdb's copy keeps in-frame clones and lacks some. This table holds about 190,000 clones. The germline V gene encodes CDR1 SGHRS and CDR2 YFSETQ. Trimming took 0 bases from V and 0 from J; bases not matched to a gene: 18. This CDR3 comprises 21 residues. Study results and limitations: There were reportedly fewer N-insertions in an Asian-associated ancestry cluster than the approximately 670-donor mean, in a later analysis. In an earlier analysis, most TCR beta V segments were productive about 87% or about 30% of the time. Later examination showed HLA-associated TCR beta chains had greater clonal expansion than equally common others.

The source of this sequence is a man between 25 and 39 years old in good health and CMV-seronegative. The chain has TRBV5-1 and TRBJ2-1; 7 nucleotides align to TRBD2. The sequenced sample consisted of PBMCs. CDR3 coding DNA: TGCGCCAGCAGCTTGGAAGGTGGCAACACTCGGACTAGGAGCTCCTACAATGAGCAGTTCTTC. It specifies CASSLEGGNTRTRSSYNEQFF.